The entry below gives a single T cell receptor (beta chain) sequence along with its context. Its antigen is as yet unknown. Only in-frame clones appear in the TCRdb table, and some are missing; sequencing was by immunoSEQ multiplex PCR. The sample shows about 100,000 clones, about nine tenths of them seen only once. This record comes from a study of T cell responses to AZD1222 COVID-19 vaccine. Points from the study as a whole: A rise in Spike-specific TCR breadth and depth followed two AZD1222 doses. Nearly half of spike-specific TCRs reportedly target unmutated variant regions.

The source material was peripheral blood, sampled on day 0 of AZD1222 vaccination. This receptor was identified in an adult in good health.

Here the CDR3 DNA reads TGTGCCAGCAGTTTAATCTCCCGGGGACTAGCGGGAGCCTACGAGCAGTACTTC. Its protein is CASSLISRGLAGAYEQYF. This chain joins TRBV27 and TRBJ2-7; 14 bases match TRBD2. After removal of 2 bases from V and 2 bases from J, the junction contained 8 bases not matched to a gene. CDR3 length equals 18 residues. Germline V gene data show CDR1 as MNHEY and CDR2 as SMNVEV (reference sequence).